The sequence of this T cell receptor (beta chain) was determined in a study of T cell responses to AZD1222 COVID-19 vaccine. Method: immunoSEQ multiplex PCR; TCRdb's copy keeps in-frame clones and lacks some. The sample consists of some 160,000 clones, about 83% of them appearing once. The study, taken as a whole, reports: Among AZD1222 vaccinees, only 6 or 7 were seropositive at baseline. Repertoires were sampled only after the peak T cell response. CD4 TCRs linked to vaccination spanned spike, dominating at 160-218 and 743-854.

In this sample, this clone turned up once. The antigen is unknown. The CDR3 covers 14 residues. Trimming removed 5 bases from V and 0 bases from J, with 10 bases in between. CDR1 SEHNR and CDR2 FQNEAQ come from the germline V gene (reference sequence). This clonotype was sampled from an adult who received the AZD1222 COVID-19 vaccine. The sample consisted of peripheral blood, taken 28 days after the second AZD1222 dose. The chain uses TRBV7-9 and TRBJ2-5, with D tentatively TRBD2 (5 bases). Written as DNA, the CDR3 is TGTGCCAGCAGCGTATCGGGAAACCAAGAGACCCAGTACTTC. It codes for CASSVSGNQETQYF.